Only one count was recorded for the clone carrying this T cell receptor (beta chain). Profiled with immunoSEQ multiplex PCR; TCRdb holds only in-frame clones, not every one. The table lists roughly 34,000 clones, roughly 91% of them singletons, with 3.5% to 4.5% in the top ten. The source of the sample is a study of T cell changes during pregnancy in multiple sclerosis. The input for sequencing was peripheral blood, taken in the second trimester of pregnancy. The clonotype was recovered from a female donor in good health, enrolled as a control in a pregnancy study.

The CDR3 coding sequence is TGTGCCAGCAGCTTGGGCCTAGAGCAGTACTTC. Protein sequence: CASSLGLEQYF. The chain couples TRBV5-4 to TRBJ2-7; no definite D call. Germline values: CDR1 SGHNT, CDR2 YYREEE (reference sequence). V lost 0 bases and J lost 7, with 5 bases in between. This CDR3 comprises 11 residues.